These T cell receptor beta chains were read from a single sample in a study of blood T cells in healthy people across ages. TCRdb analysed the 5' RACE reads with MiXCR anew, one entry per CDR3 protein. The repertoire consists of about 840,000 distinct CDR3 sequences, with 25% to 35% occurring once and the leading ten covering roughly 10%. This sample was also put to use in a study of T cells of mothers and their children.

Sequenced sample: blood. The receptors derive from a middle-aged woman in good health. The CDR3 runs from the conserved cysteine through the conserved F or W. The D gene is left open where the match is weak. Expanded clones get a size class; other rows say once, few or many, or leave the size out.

DNA: TGCAGCGTTCGACAGGGTGCGAACACTGAAGCTTTCTTT; CDR3: CSVRQGANTEAFF; J: TRBJ1-1; size: once; D: TRBD1; V: TRBV29-1
DNA: TGCGCCAGCAGCGGACGGACAGACTTGAACACTGAAGCTTTCTTT; CDR3: CASSGRTDLNTEAFF; J: TRBJ1-1; size: few; D: -; V: TRBV5-1
DNA: TGTGCCAGCAGTTGGGCAGGGGGATTCAATGAGCAGTTCTTC; CDR3: CASSWAGGFNEQFF; J: TRBJ2-1; size: -; D: TRBD1; V: TRBV27
DNA: TGTGCCAGCAGACGGTACTATGGCTACACCTTC; CDR3: CASRRYYGYTF; J: TRBJ1-2; size: many; D: -; V: TRBV6-5
DNA: TGCAGTGCTAGAGAGAGAACAGGGCAGCCCCAGCATTTT; CDR3: CSARERTGQPQHF; J: TRBJ1-5; size: many; D: -; V: TRBV20-1
DNA: TGTGCCAGCAGCGCGGGGGGGGCCGTCGGGGAGCTGTTTTTT; CDR3: CASSAGGAVGELFF; J: TRBJ2-2; size: few; D: TRBD2; V: TRBV9
DNA: TGTGCCAGCAGCTTCGCCGGGGGGTCTAGCACAGATACGCAGTATTTT; CDR3: CASSFAGGSSTDTQYF; J: TRBJ2-3; size: few; D: TRBD2; V: TRBV5-8
DNA: TGCAGTGCTAGAGACAGGAATACGCAGTATTTT; CDR3: CSARDRNTQYF; J: TRBJ2-3; size: many; D: -; V: TRBV20-1
DNA: TGTGCCAGCAGCGCCAGGGGTCATCAGCCCCAGCATTTT; CDR3: CASSARGHQPQHF; J: TRBJ1-5; size: -; D: -; V: TRBV7-2
DNA: TGTGCCAGCAGATCGGACGGGGATAGCAATCAGCCCCAGCATTTT; CDR3: CASRSDGDSNQPQHF; J: TRBJ1-5; size: many; D: -; V: TRBV2
DNA: TGTGCCAGCAGCTTAGACGGTTGGGGAGGCACTGAAGCTTTCTTT; CDR3: CASSLDGWGGTEAFF; J: TRBJ1-1; size: once; D: -; V: TRBV7-9
DNA: TGTGCCAGCCGCCCGGTCGGCGGTAACACTGAAGCTTTCTTT; CDR3: CASRPVGGNTEAFF; J: TRBJ1-1; size: -; D: -; V: TRBV6-2/TRBV6-3
DNA: TGTGCCAGCAGTTACTATAACGAGCAGTACTTC; CDR3: CASSYYNEQYF; J: TRBJ2-7; size: many; D: -; V: TRBV6-5
DNA: TGTGCCAGCAGCCCAACACATGTCGGGGGGCGCACTGGCTACACCTTC; CDR3: CASSPTHVGGRTGYTF; J: TRBJ1-2; size: many; D: -; V: TRBV7-9
DNA: TGTGCCAGCAGCAAAGCGGATCGGGGGGCGCGAGGATATACTGAAGCTTTCTTT; CDR3: CASSKADRGARGYTEAFF; J: TRBJ1-1; size: -; D: -; V: TRBV21-1
DNA: TGTGCCAGTAGTATGGGTCATACGCAGTATTTT; CDR3: CASSMGHTQYF; J: TRBJ2-3; size: -; D: -; V: TRBV19
DNA: TGTGCCAGCTCCACAAGTTTATACGAGCAGTACTTC; CDR3: CASSTSLYEQYF; J: TRBJ2-7; size: few; D: -; V: TRBV7-9
DNA: TGCGCCAGCAGCCTTTCCGGGACTAGGGCTTTTGCAACTAATGAAAAACTGTTTTTT; CDR3: CASSLSGTRAFATNEKLFF; J: TRBJ1-4; size: -; D: -; V: TRBV4-3
DNA: TGCGCCAGCAGCCTCGGCCCTCGACAGGGAAGGCGGAATGAGCAGTTCTTC; CDR3: CASSLGPRQGRRNEQFF; J: TRBJ2-1; size: few; D: TRBD1; V: TRBV4-1
DNA: TGCAGTGCTACAGGGATCTCAGCAGATACGCAGTATTTT; CDR3: CSATGISADTQYF; J: TRBJ2-3; size: few; D: -; V: TRBV20-1
DNA: TGTGCCAGCAGCCTACCCGCTCGAGTCGGACTAGCATCCTACAATGAGCAGTTCTTC; CDR3: CASSLPARVGLASYNEQFF; J: TRBJ2-1; size: few; D: TRBD2; V: TRBV7-3
DNA: TGTGCCAGCAGCTTATACGGGCTAACCTACGAGCAGTACTTC; CDR3: CASSLYGLTYEQYF; J: TRBJ2-7; size: -; D: -; V: TRBV7-9
DNA: TGTGCCAGCAGCTTAAGCGTGACAGGGGAAATGAACTATGGCTACACCTTC; CDR3: CASSLSVTGEMNYGYTF; J: TRBJ1-2; size: -; D: TRBD1; V: TRBV7-9
DNA: TGTGCCAGCAGCAGGGACAGGGGGATAACCGGGGAGCTGTTTTTT; CDR3: CASSRDRGITGELFF; J: TRBJ2-2; size: once; D: TRBD1; V: TRBV7-2
DNA: TGTGCCAGCTCCTCGCCAGGGACAACCACTGAAGCTTTCTTT; CDR3: CASSSPGTTTEAFF; J: TRBJ1-1; size: -; D: -; V: TRBV7-6
DNA: TGCAGTGCAGCTGACAGGGGCCCAAAGCAGCCCCAGCATTTT; CDR3: CSAADRGPKQPQHF; J: TRBJ1-5; size: many; D: TRBD1; V: TRBV20-1
DNA: TGTGCCATCAAGGCCGGGGGACAGGGTCCACACGAGCAGTACTTC; CDR3: CAIKAGGQGPHEQYF; J: TRBJ2-7; size: many; D: TRBD1; V: TRBV10-3
DNA: TGCAGTGCTAGAGAGCCAGCGGGGCCCAATGAGCAGTTCTTC; CDR3: CSAREPAGPNEQFF; J: TRBJ2-1; size: -; D: TRBD2; V: TRBV20-1
DNA: TGTGCCAGCAGTTTCAATGGGCCCACCTACGAGCAGTACTTC; CDR3: CASSFNGPTYEQYF; J: TRBJ2-7; size: many; D: -; V: TRBV12-3/TRBV12-4
DNA: TGTGCCAGCAGCTGGAATAGGGTCAACACTGAAGCTTTCTTT; CDR3: CASSWNRVNTEAFF; J: TRBJ1-1; size: few; D: -; V: TRBV7-2
DNA: TGTGCCAGCAGTTCCCGAGGGGGCTCCAATCAGCCCCAGCATTTT; CDR3: CASSSRGGSNQPQHF; J: TRBJ1-5; size: many; D: TRBD1; V: TRBV6-5
DNA: TGTGCCAGCAGTTTTACTGGGGAGCAGTTCTTC; CDR3: CASSFTGEQFF; J: TRBJ2-1; size: -; D: -; V: TRBV28
DNA: TGCAGTGCTAGCGTTGGGAGGGGTCCCTACGAGCAGTACTTC; CDR3: CSASVGRGPYEQYF; J: TRBJ2-7; size: many; D: TRBD2; V: TRBV20-1
DNA: TGTGCCAGCAGGAAAATCGGGACGGATAATAATGAGCAGTTCTTC; CDR3: CASRKIGTDNNEQFF; J: TRBJ2-1; size: many; D: -; V: TRBV12-3/TRBV12-4
DNA: TGTGCCAGCAGTCCTCCGACCGGGGCAGATACGCAGTGTTTT; CDR3: CASSPPTGADTQCF; J: TRBJ2-3; size: once; D: -; V: TRBV27
DNA: TGCGCCAGTAAACCTGGGACTAGCGGGGGGGCCGATGCGCAGTATTTT; CDR3: CASKPGTSGGADAQYF; J: TRBJ2-3; size: -; D: TRBD2; V: TRBV4-3
DNA: TGTGCCAGCAGTTTTACCAGGGCGGGGAACACAGATACGCAGTATTTT; CDR3: CASSFTRAGNTDTQYF; J: TRBJ2-3; size: -; D: -; V: TRBV12-3/TRBV12-4
DNA: TGTGCCAGCAGCTCATCACAGGGGATCTATGGCTACACCTTC; CDR3: CASSSSQGIYGYTF; J: TRBJ1-2; size: many; D: TRBD1; V: TRBV7-2
DNA: TGCAGTGCTAGAGATACGTGGGTCCGGAGCTCCTATAATTCACCCCTCCACTTT; CDR3: CSARDTWVRSSYNSPLHF; J: TRBJ1-6; size: -; D: -; V: TRBV20-1
DNA: TGTGCCAGCAGTCTAGCGGAGGGTTCTGAAGCTTTCTTT; CDR3: CASSLAEGSEAFF; J: TRBJ1-1; size: -; D: -; V: TRBV7-6
DNA: TGTGCCAGCAGCTTACCCCAATGGCGGAGCTCTGGGGCCAACGTCCTGACTTTC; CDR3: CASSLPQWRSSGANVLTF; J: TRBJ2-6; size: many; D: -; V: TRBV7-2
DNA: TGTGCCCGCAGTTCCTTCACCTCTAATACGCAGTATTTT; CDR3: CARSSFTSNTQYF; J: TRBJ2-3; size: -; D: -; V: TRBV5-8
DNA: TGTGCCAGCTCAGCTACCGGACAGCGGAACACTGAAGCTTTCTTT; CDR3: CASSATGQRNTEAFF; J: TRBJ1-1; size: once; D: -; V: TRBV18
DNA: TGTGCCAGCAGCCCCCAGGGTTCAGGCGAGCAGTACTTC; CDR3: CASSPQGSGEQYF; J: TRBJ2-7; size: few; D: -; V: TRBV7-3
DNA: TGTGCCAGCAGCCAAGGACGGCAGGGGCAGGACACTGAAGCTTTCTTT; CDR3: CASSQGRQGQDTEAFF; J: TRBJ1-1; size: -; D: -; V: TRBV4-2
DNA: TGTGCCAGCAGTTTAGGTCAGGACTCCTACGAGCAGTACTTC; CDR3: CASSLGQDSYEQYF; J: TRBJ2-7; size: many; D: -; V: TRBV12-3/TRBV12-4
DNA: TGCGCCAGCAGCTTGTCTCAGCTCCTCTCTGGGGCCAACGTCCTGACTTTC; CDR3: CASSLSQLLSGANVLTF; J: TRBJ2-6; size: -; D: -; V: TRBV5-1
DNA: TGTGCCAGCACGGAAGGGCTAGGGGACTATGGCTACACCTTC; CDR3: CASTEGLGDYGYTF; J: TRBJ1-2; size: -; D: -; V: TRBV3-1
DNA: TGTGCCAGTAGTTCAGAAAACAGGGCAAGAAACGAGCAGTACTTC; CDR3: CASSSENRARNEQYF; J: TRBJ2-7; size: few; D: -; V: TRBV19
DNA: TGCAGCGTTGCACAGGGTGGCGAAAAACTGTTTTTT; CDR3: CSVAQGGEKLFF; J: TRBJ1-4; size: once; D: -; V: TRBV29-1
DNA: TGCGCCAGCAGCTTAAGGGCAGGGGGCTCGAACACTGAAGCTTTCTTT; CDR3: CASSLRAGGSNTEAFF; J: TRBJ1-1; size: many; D: TRBD1; V: TRBV5-1
DNA: TGTGCCAGCAGCTTAGGGACAGGGCGCCTAATTTTGCCCCTCCACTTT; CDR3: CASSLGTGRLILPLHF; J: TRBJ1-6; size: few; D: TRBD1; V: TRBV7-2
DNA: TGCAGTGCTGGCCGGGGTCCGGGGGCTGAGCAGTTCTTC; CDR3: CSAGRGPGAEQFF; J: TRBJ2-1; size: -; D: -; V: TRBV20-1
DNA: TGTGCCAGCAGCTCACTCCGGGGCCAGAACACTGAAGCTTTCTTT; CDR3: CASSSLRGQNTEAFF; J: TRBJ1-1; size: -; D: -; V: TRBV7-8
DNA: TGTGCCAGCAGTCCCAGAAACGAGCAGTACTTC; CDR3: CASSPRNEQYF; J: TRBJ2-7; size: few; D: -; V: TRBV6-6
DNA: TGTGCCAGCAGTTTTTTGGGAAAAGAGACCCAGTACTTC; CDR3: CASSFLGKETQYF; J: TRBJ2-5; size: many; D: -; V: TRBV27
DNA: TGTGCCAGCACCACCATGAACCCCTACGAGCAGTACTTC; CDR3: CASTTMNPYEQYF; J: TRBJ2-7; size: many; D: -; V: TRBV28
DNA: TGTGCCAGCAGCTTGGTTAGTAGCGGTTTCGGAGAGACCCAGTACTTC; CDR3: CASSLVSSGFGETQYF; J: TRBJ2-5; size: many; D: -; V: TRBV5-6
DNA: TGTGCCAGCAGCTCTGACAGGGGGCAAGGAGCTTTCTTT; CDR3: CASSSDRGQGAFF; J: TRBJ1-1; size: few; D: TRBD1; V: TRBV11-2
DNA: TGTGCCAGCAGCGGACCGGGACAGGGGGCAATGCAGTACTTC; CDR3: CASSGPGQGAMQYF; J: TRBJ2-5; size: -; D: TRBD1; V: TRBV7-6